This entry features one TCR beta chain sequence. The CDR3 is 15 residues long. V lost 1 base and J lost 8; bases outside the gene matches: 5. Germline lookup yields CDR1 LGHDT and CDR2 YNNKEL (reference sequence). The sample comes from a study of blood T cell repertoires in COVID-19. Data came from immunoSEQ multiplex PCR; TCRdb stores just in-frame clones and leaves some out. The data contain around 240,000 clones, over 80% of them singletons. Material for sequencing was PBMCs or T cells enriched from blood (not recorded which). This sequence joins TRBV3-1 (or the pseudogene TRBV3-2) and TRBJ1-4, with 9 bases aligning to TRBD1. This receptor was identified in a man between 45 and 60 years old who had been exposed to COVID-19. The CDR3, as DNA: TGTGCCAGCAGCCAAGGGACAGGGGAATGGGAAAAACTGTTTTTT. It is translated as CASSQGTGEWEKLFF.